This entry describes one T cell receptor (beta chain). The sample belongs to a study of technical replicates of blood from several donors. V was pared by 6 bases and J by 0 bases, with 12 bases between. Germline lookup yields CDR1 PRHDT and CDR2 FYEKMQ (reference sequence). This CDR3 comprises 15 residues. Here immunoSEQ multiplex PCR was the method, and the copy in TCRdb shows in-frame clones only, minus some. Of tens of thousands of clones in the sample, 93% were seen once. This TCR derives from a human donor in good health. Sequencing was performed on T cells isolated from PBMCs. The V call is TRBV13, the J call TRBJ1-3; weak D call: TRBD1 (5 bases). CDR3 protein: CASSQGGDSGNTIYF. CDR3 nucleotide sequence: TGTGCCAGCAGTCAAGGAGGGGACTCTGGAAACACCATATATTTT.